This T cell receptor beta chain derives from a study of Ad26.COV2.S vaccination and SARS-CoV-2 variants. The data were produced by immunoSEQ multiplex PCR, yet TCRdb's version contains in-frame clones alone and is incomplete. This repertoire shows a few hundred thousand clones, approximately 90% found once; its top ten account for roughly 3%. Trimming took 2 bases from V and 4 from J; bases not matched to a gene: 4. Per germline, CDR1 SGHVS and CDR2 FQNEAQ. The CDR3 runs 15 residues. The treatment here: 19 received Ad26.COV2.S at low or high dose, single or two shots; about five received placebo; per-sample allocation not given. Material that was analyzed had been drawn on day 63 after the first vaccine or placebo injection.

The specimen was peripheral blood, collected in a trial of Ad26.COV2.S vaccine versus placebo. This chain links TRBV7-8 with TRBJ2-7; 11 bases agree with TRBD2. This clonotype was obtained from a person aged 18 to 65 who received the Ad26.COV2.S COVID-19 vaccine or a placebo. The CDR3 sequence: CASSLTLAGGYEQYF. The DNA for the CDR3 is TGTGCCAGCAGCTTAACTCTAGCGGGGGGTTACGAGCAGTACTTC.